The 25 T cell receptor beta chains below all came from one sample that was sequenced in a study of blood T cell repertoires in COVID-19 (TCRdb year 2020). Receptors were amplified or captured by the immunoSEQ multiplex PCR assay. Here the immuneACCESS table is served through TCRdb, limited to in-frame sequences with V and J called. Missing clones are a known gap in these copies; in checked studies unresolved V genes cover under half, and the rest lacks a known reason. The sample table contains under 200,000 clones; only one count was recorded for about nine tenths of them. The ten biggest clones cover more than 0.75% of the sample. Sequencing was performed on PBMCs or T cells enriched from blood (not recorded which). The receptor set was obtained from a woman younger than 35 who had recovered from COVID-19.

J is TRBJ1-4 and V is TRBV21-1; the table's D call, TRBD1, was not checked against the DNA. TRBV21-1 is classified as a pseudogene. The CDR3 sequence is 14 residues long. CDR3 protein: CASRYAGGLEKLFF. CDR3 coding DNA: TGTGCCAGCCGTTACGCAGGGGGCCTGGAAAAACTGTTTTTT.

The V call is TRBV19, the J call TRBJ2-7; D is undetermined. Trimming removed 3 bases at V and 3 bases at J, with 9 bases between. The germline V gene has CDR1 LNHDA and CDR2 SQIVND (reference sequence). CDR3 length: 13 amino acids. Here the CDR3 DNA reads TGTGCCAGTAGTATGGGCCAGGACTACGAGCAGTACTTC. Translated: CASSMGQDYEQYF.

This chain links TRBV2 with TRBJ2-3; D perhaps matches TRBD1 (6 bases). The length of the CDR3 is 13 residues. The V gene's germline CDR1 is SNHLY and CDR2 FYNNEI. The V end was cut by 6 bases, the J end by 7 bases, with 14 bases between. CDR3 DNA sequence: TGTGCCAGCAGCTCGGACAGAACCAATACGCAGTATTTT. Translated: CASSSDRTNTQYF.

The CDR3 DNA reads TGCGCCAGCAGCGGGACAGCCCCGGGAGGGCCAAGTGGAGAGACCCAGTACTTC. Translating gives CASSGTAPGGPSGETQYF. The V and J genes are TRBV5-1 and TRBJ2-5; tentative D call: TRBD2 (8 bases). The germline gives CDR1 SGHRS, CDR2 YFSETQ. V lost 4 bases and J lost 4, with 26 bases in between. The CDR3 runs 18 residues.

V and J are TRBV9 and TRBJ2-7, with 8 bases aligning to TRBD1. V gave up 4 bases and J gave up 6 bases; unmatched junction bases: 12. Germline V gene sequence: CDR1 SGDLS, CDR2 YYNGEE. This CDR3 spans 15 amino acids. This CDR3 is CASSPGQGEMGEQYF. CDR3 in DNA: TGTGCCAGCAGCCCCGGACAGGGTGAGATGGGCGAGCAGTACTTC.

The rearrangement links TRBV7-9 to TRBJ2-7; 9 nucleotides align to TRBD2. CDR1 and CDR2 from the germline V gene are SEHNR and FQNEAQ (reference sequence). The junction had 4 bases not matched to a gene; V was cut back by 5 bases and J by 2 bases. The CDR3 spans 14 residues. CDR3 DNA sequence: TGTGCCAGCAGCCCGCGGGAGGGAGCCTACGAGCAGTACTTC. Protein: CASSPREGAYEQYF.

This clone was found a few times. This rearrangement joins TRBV10-3 to TRBJ2-7; 8 bases match TRBD1. V was clipped by 10 bases and J by 1 base; unmatched bases: 9. The germline V gene has CDR1 ENHRY and CDR2 SYGVKD. This CDR3 is built from 14 residues. In DNA, the CDR3 is TGTGCCACGCAGGGACAGGAGGGGTCCTACGAGCAGTACTTC. Translated: CATQGQEGSYEQYF.

The chain carries TRBV10-1 and TRBJ1-1, with no clear D. Trimming left V 1 base short and J 5 bases short, with 11 bases between. Germline V lookup: CDR1 WNHNN, CDR2 SYGVQD (reference sequence). The CDR3 contains 14 residues. The CDR3 spells CASSELAGGTEAFF. The CDR3 nucleotides are TGCGCCAGCAGTGAGTTGGCCGGAGGGACTGAAGCTTTCTTT.

The rearrangement joins TRBV11-2 to TRBJ2-7; D remains ambiguous. The CDR3 is 12 amino acids. The V and J ends lost 5 bases and 5 bases respectively, with 10 bases between them. Germline V gene data show CDR1 as SGHAT and CDR2 as FQNNGV. The CDR3 coding sequence is TGTGCCAGCAGCCTACTCCCCCACGAGCAGTACTTC. Translation: CASSLLPHEQYF.

The chain couples TRBV6-2 or TRBV6-3 to TRBJ2-1, with 8 bases that match TRBD2. Germline values: CDR1 MNHEY, CDR2 SVGEGT. This CDR3 has 15 residues. The V segment lost 5 bases and the J segment 3 bases; nucleotides outside the gene matches: 6. The CDR3 sequence is CASSRTAGDYNEQFF. The DNA of the CDR3 is TGTGCCAGCAGTCGCACAGCGGGAGACTACAATGAGCAGTTCTTC.

The gene calls are TRBV30 and TRBJ1-1; D is unresolved. Germline CDR1 GTSNPN, CDR2 SVGIG (reference sequence). The CDR3 spans 11 residues. The V end lost 4 bases, the J end lost 7 bases, and 10 bases lay between the germline ends. The CDR3 nucleotides are TGTGCCTGGACCTTCGCCGGTGAAGCTTTCTTT. This codes for CAWTFAGEAFF.

The chain combines TRBV18 with TRBJ2-5; 8 nucleotides line up with TRBD2. CDR3 length: 16 amino acids. CDR1 KGHSH and CDR2 LQKENI come from the germline V gene. The V and J ends lost 2 bases and 4 bases, in that order; junction bases with no gene match: 9. The DNA of the CDR3 is TGTGCCAGCTCACCATTGAAGAGCGGGAGAGGAGAGACCCAGTACTTC. Protein product: CASSPLKSGRGETQYF.

J is TRBJ1-2 and V is TRBV6-4, with TRBD1 matching over 10 bases. The trim removed 6 bases at V and 4 bases at J, leaving 8 bases unmatched. The CDR3 is 15 amino acids. CDR1 and CDR2 from the germline V gene are MRHNA and SNTAGT. The CDR3 reads CASRKETGGGYGYTF. Written as DNA, the CDR3 is TGTGCCAGCAGAAAGGAGACAGGGGGCGGCTATGGCTACACCTTC.

The rearrangement joins TRBV5-6 to TRBJ1-1; D gene ambiguous. Germline CDR1 reads SGHDT; CDR2 reads YYEEEE. The CDR3 has 12 amino acids. V lost 3 bases, J lost 8 bases, and 11 bases lay in between. CDR3 region: CASSYDGEEAFF. The CDR3 nucleotides are TGTGCCAGCAGCTATGACGGGGAAGAAGCTTTCTTT.

The rearrangement links TRBV5-5 to TRBJ2-2; D is possibly TRBD2 (6 bases). V lost 2 bases, J lost 6 bases, and 17 bases lay in between. Germline CDR1 and CDR2: SGHKS and YYEKEE (reference sequence). This CDR3 has 16 amino acids. The CDR3: CASSFNPGLSSGELFF. CDR3 nucleotide sequence: TGTGCCAGCAGCTTTAACCCGGGACTTTCCTCCGGGGAGCTGTTTTTT.

The chain links TRBV6-2 or TRBV6-3 to TRBJ2-1, with 8 bases that match TRBD2. Germline CDR1 reads MNHEY; CDR2 reads SVGEGT. The V gene end was trimmed by 6 bases and the J gene end by 4 bases; junction bases not matched to a gene: 14. The CDR3 loop spans 17 amino acids. The CDR3 spells CASSPTRLTGGYNEQFF. CDR3 DNA: TGTGCCAGCAGCCCTACACGCCTTACGGGAGGGTACAATGAGCAGTTCTTC.

In regard to this clone: Other DNA variants within this sample encode the same CDR3. The chain joins TRBV7-8 to TRBJ1-2; TRBD1 is a possible D gene (6 bases). The CDR3 is made up of 14 amino acids. Looked up from germline, CDR1 is SGHVS and CDR2 is FQNEAQ. V gave up 1 base and J gave up 2 bases, with 8 bases separating them. The CDR3 loop is CASSLGGRNYGYTF. In nucleotides, the CDR3 is TGTGCCAGCAGCTTAGGGGGGCGGAACTATGGCTACACCTTC.

The chain is built from TRBV19 and TRBJ2-3; 12 nucleotides agree with TRBD2. V shed 4 bases, J shed 3 bases, and the junction held 2 bases outside the gene matches. The CDR3 has 15 residues. Germline CDR1 is LNHDA and CDR2 is SQIVND (reference sequence). CDR3 region: CASSTGTSGTDTQYF. The CDR3 nucleotides read TGTGCCAGTAGTACCGGGACTAGCGGGACAGATACGCAGTATTTT.

This clone was observed once. This rearrangement joins TRBV5-1 to TRBJ2-2; D is possibly TRBD1 (6 bases). The CDR3 is made up of 12 amino acids. The ends were cut back, 5 bases at V and 4 bases at J, with 6 bases in the middle. Germline-derived CDR1 and CDR2 are SGHRS and YFSETQ. The CDR3 sequence is CASRGGTGELFF. The CDR3 coding sequence is TGCGCCAGCAGAGGGGGCACCGGGGAGCTGTTTTTT.

The chain employs TRBV14 and TRBJ1-1; D might be TRBD1 (5 bases). The CDR3 extends over 15 amino acids. The V end was cut by 1 base, the J end by 2 bases, with 11 bases between. Germline V CDR1 and CDR2: SGHDN, FVKESK. The chain's CDR3 is CASSQGRQFNTEAFF. The DNA of the CDR3 is TGTGCCAGCAGCCAAGGTAGACAGTTCAACACTGAAGCTTTCTTT. The full variable domain, with the rest looked up from reference TRBV14 and TRBJ1-1, is EAGVTQFPSHSVIEKGQTVTLRCDPISGHDNLYWYRRVMGKEIKFLLHFVKESKQDESGMPNNRFLAERTGGTYSTLKVQPAELEDSGVYFCASSQGRQFNTEAFFGQGTRLTVV.

This chain joins TRBV4-1 and TRBJ2-1, with D maybe TRBD2 (6 bases). Trimming took off 1 base at V and 5 bases at J, with 18 bases between the two ends. The CDR3 has 17 residues. In germline, CDR1 is MGHRA, CDR2 YSYEKL. CDR3 nucleotide sequence: TGCGCCAGCAGCCAAGTGGGCGGGGCTTATTCGAACAATGAGCAGTTCTTC. This codes for CASSQVGGAYSNNEQFF.

The chain links TRBV2 to TRBJ2-7, with 7 bases identical to TRBD2. Germline lookup yields CDR1 SNHLY and CDR2 FYNNEI. The V and J ends lost 7 bases and 3 bases, in that order; junction bases with no gene match: 6. The CDR3 extends over 13 amino acids. The CDR3 sequence is CASIGLVDYEQYF. The CDR3 DNA is TGTGCCAGCATTGGACTAGTCGACTACGAGCAGTACTTC. Full variable domain (rest looked up from reference TRBV2 and TRBJ2-7): EPEVTQTPSHQVTQMGQEVILRCVPISNHLYFYWYRQILGQKVEFLVSFYNNEISEKSEIFDDQFSVERPDGSNFTLKIRSTKLEDSAMYFCASIGLVDYEQYFGPGTRLTVT.

To note about this clone: This specimen includes other DNA sequences encoding the same CDR3. CDR3 amino acids: CASSLAGLAETQYF. The CDR3 nucleotides read TGTGCCAGCAGCTTAGCGGGGCTAGCGGAGACCCAGTACTTC. The V call is TRBV7-6, the J call TRBJ2-5, with TRBD2 as a possible D gene (6 bases). Germline V lookup: CDR1 SGHVS, CDR2 FNYEAQ. The CDR3 is 14 amino acids. The V end was cut by 0 bases, the J end by 5 bases, with 10 bases between.

The rearrangement joins TRBV5-1 to TRBJ2-3; 11 bases map to TRBD2. Trimming cost V 9 bases and J 5 bases; bases outside gene matches: 11. CDR1 and CDR2 from the germline V gene are SGHRS and YFSETQ. The CDR3 loop spans 15 amino acids. CDR3 loop: CATQRGLAEVDTQYF. CDR3 in DNA: TGCGCCACCCAAAGGGGACTAGCGGAAGTAGATACGCAGTATTTT.

V is TRBV7-8 and J is TRBJ1-5; D is perhaps TRBD1 (5 bases). Looked up from germline, CDR1 is SGHVS and CDR2 is FQNEAQ. Trimming removed 5 bases from V and 5 bases from J, with 19 bases in between. This CDR3 region has 16 residues. The CDR3 region has the DNA TGTGCCAGCAGCCCCAGCAGGGTAGTCATTGATCAGCCCCAGCATTTT. Protein sequence: CASSPSRVVIDQPQHF.